The 9 T cell receptor beta chains below all came from one sample that was sequenced in a study of shared clonotypes between healthy human individuals. The data were produced by immunoSEQ multiplex PCR, yet TCRdb's version contains in-frame clones alone and is incomplete. The top ten clones hold more than 0.35% of a sample with 2,500,000 or so clones, under 95% of them seen once. The sequenced sample consisted of naive CD4+ T cells from PBMCs. As for subset: CD45RA+ positively selected. The source is a young man in good health. Some clones in this sample may be carry-over from other donors' samples.

The gene calls are TRBV29-1 and TRBJ2-3; D is undetermined. Germline loops: CDR1 SQVTM, CDR2 ANQGSEA. The CDR3 loop spans 16 amino acids. V was pared by 3 bases and J by 1 base, with 17 bases between. CDR3 in DNA: TGCAGCGTTGACGGCGGTAAAGTGTCCCGCACAGATACGCAGTATTTT. This translates into CSVDGGKVSRTDTQYF.

Remarks on this clone: The identical CDR3 is also encoded by other nucleotide sequences in the sample. The genes are TRBV7-2 and TRBJ1-2; the D is unclear. Germline V lookup: CDR1 SGHTA, CDR2 FQGNSA. V was trimmed by 4 bases and J by 4 bases, leaving 7 bases between them. The CDR3 extends over 12 amino acids. The CDR3 nucleotides read TGTGCCAGCAGCTCGAACGGCTATGGCTACACCTTC. Its translation: CASSSNGYGYTF.

The rearrangement links TRBV5-1 to TRBJ1-1, with D uncertain. V dropped 2 bases and J dropped 1 base, with 9 bases sitting between them. Germline lookup yields CDR1 SGHRS and CDR2 YFSETQ. The CDR3 runs to 14 residues. The DNA for the CDR3 is TGCGCCAGCAGCTTCAAGGCCTCGAACACTGAAGCTTTCTTT. It yields the protein CASSFKASNTEAFF.

V is TRBV4-2 and J is TRBJ2-1; the match to TRBD2 covers 7 bases. The germline V gene encodes CDR1 LGHNA and CDR2 YNFKEQ. The CDR3 runs to 16 residues. With V trimmed by 0 bases and J by 5 bases, 7 bases remained unmatched. This chain's CDR3 is CASSQERASGNNEQFF. CDR3 in DNA: TGTGCCAGCAGCCAAGAGCGGGCTAGCGGAAACAATGAGCAGTTCTTC.

The chain joins TRBV5-6 to TRBJ2-4; D is undetermined. V dropped 0 bases and J dropped 0 bases, with 13 bases sitting between them. CDR3 length equals 17 residues. Germline V gene lookup returns CDR1 SGHDT and CDR2 YYEEEE. The DNA for the CDR3 is TGTGCCAGCAGCTTGGTGGACGGACCGTCAGCCAAAAACATTCAGTACTTC. Protein product: CASSLVDGPSAKNIQYF.

This rearrangement joins TRBV10-3 to TRBJ2-1, with 13 bases identical to TRBD2. Trimming cost V 6 bases and J 7 bases; bases outside gene matches: 12. Germline V CDR1 and CDR2: ENHRY, SYGVKD. The CDR3 spans 17 residues. In DNA form, the CDR3 reads TGTGCCATCAGCTCAACTAGCGGGAGGGCCTTACGTAATGAGCAGTTCTTC. This gives the protein CAISSTSGRALRNEQFF.

The DNA of the CDR3 is TGTGCCAGCAGCTTAAATCAGCGGGAGATCACCGGGGAGCTGTTTTTT. Translation gives CASSLNQREITGELFF. This chain links TRBV7-3 with TRBJ2-2; 8 nucleotides line up with TRBD2. V trimming: 1 base; J trimming: 4 bases; junction bases outside the gene matches: 5. Germline V lookup: CDR1 SGHTA, CDR2 FQGTGA. The CDR3 has 16 amino acids.

The chain combines TRBV7-9 with TRBJ2-5; D possibly uses TRBD1 or TRBD2 (5 bases each). The CDR3 has 13 amino acids. Trimming shortened V by 5 bases and J by 6 bases, and 13 bases separated the two germline ends. Looked up from germline, CDR1 is SEHNR and CDR2 is FQNEAQ (reference sequence). DNA for the CDR3: TGTGCCAGCAGCCCGATTTGGGGGAAGACCCAGTACTTC. It yields the protein CASSPIWGKTQYF. The full variable domain, completed using reference TRBV7-9 and TRBJ2-5, is DTGVSQNPRHKITKRGQNVTFRCDPISEHNRLYWYRQTLGQGPEFLTYFQNEAQLEKSRLLSDRFSAERPKGSFSTLEIQRTEQGDSAMYLCASSPIWGKTQYFGPGTRLLVL.

The chain uses TRBV7-3 and TRBJ2-5; TRBD2 aligns across 7 bases. This CDR3 region has 15 residues. Losses at the gene ends were 2 bases for V and 5 bases for J; bases not matched to a gene: 8. Germline V CDR1 and CDR2: SGHTA, FQGTGA. In DNA, the CDR3 is TGTGCCAGCAGCTTATTCGGCCAGGGAGGGGAGACCCAGTACTTC. Its translation is CASSLFGQGGETQYF.